The next 20 T cell receptor beta chains were all read from a single sample in a study of T cell responses to AZD1222 COVID-19 vaccine (dated by TCRdb to 2020 to 2023). Library construction relied on the immunoSEQ multiplex PCR assay. TCRdb took over this immuneACCESS table, retaining in-frame rearrangements with V and J assigned. Such tables are incomplete; in checked studies, under half of the missing clones stem from an unresolved V gene, and the remainder is unexplained. This sample comprises more than 150,000 clones, 85% to 95% of them detected only once. The top ten constitute more than 1.3% of the sample. This specimen's time point label, interpreted: about 28 days (+/-7) after the second vaccine dose. Sample: peripheral blood, taken 28 days after the second AZD1222 dose. These receptors all stem from an adult who received the AZD1222 COVID-19 vaccine.

This clone has only one observation. The chain combines TRBV2 with TRBJ1-6; weak D call: TRBD1 (6 bases). Germline V gene lookup returns CDR1 SNHLY and CDR2 FYNNEI. With 11 bases removed from V and 5 bases from J, the gap between germline ends came to 19 bases. This CDR3 region has 15 residues. CDR3 loop: CASRGENSHNSPLHF. DNA for the CDR3: TGTGCCTCCAGGGGTGAAAACTCTCATAATTCACCCCTCCACTTT.

As concerns this clone: The identical CDR3 is also encoded by other nucleotide sequences in the sample. The chain uses TRBV12-3 or TRBV12-4 and TRBJ1-1; no definite D call. This CDR3 comprises 13 residues. Trimming stripped 3 bases from V and 1 base from J, with 6 bases between. CDR3 sequence: CASSFGQNTEAFF. As DNA, the CDR3 is TGTGCCAGCAGTTTCGGGCAGAACACTGAAGCTTTCTTT.

The chain uses TRBV7-9 and TRBJ2-3, with D hard to call. The V gene lost 2 bases and the J gene lost 4 bases, with 10 bases spanning the gap. CDR3 length equals 14 residues. Germline CDR1 and CDR2: SEHNR and FQNEAQ (reference sequence). CDR3 nucleotides: TGTGCCAGCAGCTTATCTAGGGCAGCAGATACGCAGTATTTT. Translating it yields CASSLSRAADTQYF.

The chain joins TRBV28 to TRBJ1-5; D is unclear. The germline V gene encodes CDR1 MDHEN and CDR2 SYDVKM. The CDR3 has 15 residues. V dropped 3 bases and J dropped 2 bases, with 11 bases sitting between them. The CDR3 sequence is CASSLGSSGNQPQHF. The CDR3 nucleotides read TGTGCCAGCAGTTTGGGCAGTTCGGGCAATCAGCCCCAGCATTTT.

This clone has only one observation. The chain recombines TRBV3-1 (or the pseudogene TRBV3-2) with TRBJ1-2; TRBD1 matches 9 bases. The germline gives CDR1 LGHDT, CDR2 YNNKEL (reference sequence). This CDR3 has 16 residues. V dropped 3 bases and J dropped 7; count of bases not matched to a gene: 12. CDR3 sequence: CASSHAPQGAWSGYTF. CDR3 DNA: TGTGCCAGCAGCCACGCACCACAGGGGGCGTGGAGTGGCTACACCTTC.

The chain joins TRBV7-3 to TRBJ2-7; D is undetermined. This CDR3 has 13 residues. V was cut by 5 bases and J by 1 base, with 9 bases left in between. Germline V gene sequence: CDR1 SGHTA, CDR2 FQGTGA. The CDR3 spells CASSTTPSYEQYF. CDR3 in DNA: TGTGCCAGCAGCACGACTCCTTCCTACGAGCAGTACTTC.

The rearrangement uses TRBV5-1 and TRBJ1-4, with D unresolved. Trimming pared 4 bases from V and 8 bases from J, leaving 18 bases between. CDR1 is SGHRS and CDR2 is YFSETQ in the germline V gene. The CDR3 has 15 residues. CDR3 amino acids: CASSPSGSGGEKLFF. For the CDR3, the DNA is TGCGCCAGCAGCCCATCGGGGAGCGGAGGGGAAAAACTGTTTTTT. Full variable domain (missing parts from reference TRBV5-1 and TRBJ1-4): KAGVTQTPRYLIKTRGQQVTLSCSPISGHRSVSWYQQTPGQGLQFLFEYFSETQRNKGNFPGRFSGRQFSNSRSEMNVSTLELGDSALYLCASSPSGSGGEKLFFGSGTQLSVL.

V and J are TRBV2 and TRBJ2-3; D call uncertain. V gave up 3 bases and J gave up 2 bases, with 6 bases separating them. From germline, CDR1 is SNHLY and CDR2 FYNNEI. There are 13 residues in the CDR3. CDR3: CASSEPLTDTQYF. Written as DNA, the CDR3 is TGTGCCAGCAGTGAGCCTCTCACAGATACGCAGTATTTT.

A single count supports this clone. The genes are TRBV6-1 and TRBJ1-1, with TRBD1 as a possible D gene (6 bases). This CDR3 region has 12 residues. The V gene lost 3 bases and the J gene lost 8 bases, with 10 bases spanning the gap. Per germline, CDR1 MNHNS and CDR2 SASEGT. Here the CDR3 DNA reads TGTGCCAGCAGTGAGGGCGGACAGGAAGCTTTCTTT. Protein sequence: CASSEGGQEAFF.

This chain links TRBV3-1 (or the pseudogene TRBV3-2) with TRBJ1-2, with TRBD1 matching over 7 bases. Per the germline V gene, CDR1 is LGHDT and CDR2 is YNNKEL (reference sequence). The CDR3 contains 14 residues. Germline trimming cut 3 bases from V and 2 bases from J; bases unmatched to any gene: 3. For the CDR3, the DNA is TGTGCCAGCAGCCAGCGGGACAGAAACTATGGCTACACCTTC. Translating it yields CASSQRDRNYGYTF.

The chain has TRBV27 and TRBJ1-2; D is uncertain. This CDR3 spans 15 amino acids. V lost 6 bases and J lost 7, with 21 bases in between. Germline V gene sequence: CDR1 MNHEY, CDR2 SMNVEV (reference sequence). The chain's CDR3 is CASRSPREILGGYTF. CDR3 nucleotide sequence: TGTGCCAGCAGATCCCCAAGGGAAATATTAGGTGGCTACACCTTC.

This chain uses TRBV30 with TRBJ2-1, with TRBD2 identical over 9 bases. V lost 0 bases, J lost 7 bases, and 31 bases stayed unmatched. The CDR3 covers 23 residues. Germline V gene lookup returns CDR1 GTSNPN and CDR2 SVGIG (reference sequence). CDR3 sequence (DNA): TGTGCCTGGAGTGTCAGGATCCTTCTTGTCCCCACGGTCGCTAGCGGGATAAAAAATGAGCAGTTCTTC. Translating gives CAWSVRILLVPTVASGIKNEQFF.

The chain is built from TRBV6-5 and TRBJ1-2; D is unclear. V was cut by 6 bases and J by 1 base, with 3 bases left in between. CDR3 length: 11 amino acids. The germline V gene has CDR1 MNHEY and CDR2 SVGAGI. In DNA, the CDR3 is TGTGCCAGCAGACGTAACTATGGCTACACCTTC. Translating gives CASRRNYGYTF.

This sequence joins TRBV9 and TRBJ2-1; 7 nucleotides agree with TRBD2. V was pared by 4 bases and J by 5 bases, with 9 bases of the junction left unmatched. The V gene's germline CDR1 is SGDLS and CDR2 YYNGEE. The CDR3 spans 15 residues. The CDR3 reads CASSHGLVGNNEQFF. For the CDR3, the DNA is TGTGCCAGCAGCCATGGACTAGTTGGGAACAATGAGCAGTTCTTC.

The chain combines TRBV3-1 (or the pseudogene TRBV3-2) with TRBJ2-3; 7 positions agree with TRBD2. This CDR3 contains 15 residues. V trimming: 4 bases; J trimming: 3 bases; junction bases outside the gene matches: 7. The germline V gene encodes CDR1 LGHDT and CDR2 YNNKEL (reference sequence). CDR3 bases: TGTGCCAGCAGCCGCTTCAGGGAGGGGACAGATACGCAGTATTTT. It encodes CASSRFREGTDTQYF.

V and J are TRBV6-5 and TRBJ1-2; the D is unclear. With 4 bases removed from V and 8 bases from J, the gap between germline ends came to 11 bases. The length of the CDR3 is 12 residues. The germline V gene encodes CDR1 MNHEY and CDR2 SVGAGI. CDR3: CASSSAGGGYTF. As DNA, the CDR3 is TGTGCCAGCAGTTCCGCGGGAGGGGGCTACACCTTC.

The V and J genes are TRBV11-2 and TRBJ2-1; no clear D. Trimming stripped 0 bases from V and 4 bases from J, with 16 bases between. This CDR3 contains 17 residues. Germline CDR1 reads SGHAT; CDR2 reads FQNNGV. In DNA, the CDR3 is TGTGCCAGCAGCTTAGATGCCGTTTCGCCTCGTTACAATGAGCAGTTCTTC. It yields the protein CASSLDAVSPRYNEQFF.

J is TRBJ2-2 and V is TRBV6-5, with D perhaps TRBD2 (5 bases). This CDR3 is built from 13 residues. Between the trimmed V and J ends, which lost 8 bases and 4 bases, there was a span of 11 bases. The germline V gene encodes CDR1 MNHEY and CDR2 SVGAGI. This CDR3 is CASDYLGTGELFF. The CDR3, as DNA: TGTGCCAGCGACTATCTGGGCACCGGGGAGCTGTTTTTT.

The genes are TRBV6-1 and TRBJ1-1; no firm D call. Trimming shortened V by 1 base and J by 4 bases, and 10 bases separated the two germline ends. CDR1 and CDR2 from the germline V gene are MNHNS and SASEGT. CDR3 length equals 14 residues. The CDR3 is CASSEGGISTEAFF. CDR3 sequence (DNA): TGTGCCAGCAGTGAAGGAGGGATCTCCACTGAAGCTTTCTTT.

V is TRBV5-8 and J is TRBJ2-1; 8 nucleotides line up with TRBD2. This CDR3 comprises 11 residues. Germline trimming cut 3 bases from V and 13 bases from J; bases unmatched to any gene: 3. CDR1 and CDR2 from the germline V gene are SGHTS and YDEGEE. The CDR3 DNA follows: TGTGCCAGCAGCTCTAGCGGGTCTCAGTTCTTC. It yields the protein CASSSSGSQFF.